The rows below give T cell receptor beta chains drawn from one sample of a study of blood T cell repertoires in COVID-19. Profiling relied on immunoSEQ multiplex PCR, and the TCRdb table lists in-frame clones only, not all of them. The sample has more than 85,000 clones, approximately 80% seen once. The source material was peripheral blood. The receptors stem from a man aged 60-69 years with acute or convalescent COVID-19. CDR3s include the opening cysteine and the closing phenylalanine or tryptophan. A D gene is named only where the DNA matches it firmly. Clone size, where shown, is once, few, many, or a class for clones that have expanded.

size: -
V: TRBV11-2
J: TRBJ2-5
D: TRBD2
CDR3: CASSLGRLASLETQYF
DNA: TGTGCCAGCAGCTTAGGAAGACTAGCCTCCCTAGAGACCCAGTACTTC

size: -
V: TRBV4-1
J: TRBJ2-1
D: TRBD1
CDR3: CASSQPRQGLTYNEQFF
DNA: TGCGCCAGCAGCCAACCACGACAGGGGTTAACCTACAATGAGCAGTTCTTC

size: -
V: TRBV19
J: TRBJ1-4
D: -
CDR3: CASSPARGGGLIEKLFF
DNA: TGTGCCAGTAGTCCGGCGAGGGGCGGGGGCTTAATTGAAAAACTGTTTTTT

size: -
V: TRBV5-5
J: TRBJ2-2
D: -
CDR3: CASSSVGGPGELFF
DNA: TGTGCCAGCAGCTCGGTGGGGGGGCCCGGGGAGCTGTTTTTT

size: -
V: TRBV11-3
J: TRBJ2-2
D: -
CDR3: CASSSDKTGELFF
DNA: TGTGCCAGCAGCTCCGACAAGACCGGGGAGCTGTTTTTT

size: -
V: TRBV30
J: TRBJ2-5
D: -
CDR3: CAWSVGVGGETQYF
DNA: TGTGCCTGGAGTGTAGGGGTAGGCGGAGAGACCCAGTACTTC

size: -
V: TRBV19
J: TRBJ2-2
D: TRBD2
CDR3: CASQTSGKYTGELFF
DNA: TGTGCCAGTCAAACTAGCGGGAAATACACCGGGGAGCTGTTTTTT

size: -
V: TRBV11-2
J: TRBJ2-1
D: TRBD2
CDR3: CASSLGGVLAGMGEQFF
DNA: TGTGCCAGCAGCTTAGGCGGCGTGCTAGCGGGGATGGGTGAGCAGTTCTTC

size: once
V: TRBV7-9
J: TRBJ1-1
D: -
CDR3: CASSLIRLWNTEAFF
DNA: TGTGCCAGCAGCTTAATTCGGTTATGGAACACTGAAGCTTTCTTT

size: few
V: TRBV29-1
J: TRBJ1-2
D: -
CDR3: CSVNRAGGYTF
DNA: TGCAGCGTTAACAGGGCAGGGGGCTACACCTTC

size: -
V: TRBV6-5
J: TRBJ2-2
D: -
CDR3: CASRKGGDPGELFF
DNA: TGTGCCAGCAGAAAAGGGGGGGACCCCGGGGAGCTGTTTTTT

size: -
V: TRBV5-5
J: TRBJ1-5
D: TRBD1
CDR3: CASSSRQGGNQPQHF
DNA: TGTGCCAGCAGCTCCCGACAGGGTGGCAATCAGCCCCAGCATTTT

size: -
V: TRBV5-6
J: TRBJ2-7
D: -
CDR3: CASSSKGRQEAYEQYF
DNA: TGTGCCAGCAGCTCGAAAGGGAGACAAGAGGCTTACGAGCAGTACTTC

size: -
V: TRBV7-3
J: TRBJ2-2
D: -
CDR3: CASSLAGPLGGGGELFF
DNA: TGTGCCAGCAGCTTAGCGGGGCCCCTGGGAGGAGGCGGGGAGCTGTTTTTT

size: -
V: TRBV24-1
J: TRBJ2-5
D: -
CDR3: CATSDTTGVQETQYF
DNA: TGTGCCACCAGTGATACGACAGGCGTCCAAGAGACCCAGTACTTC

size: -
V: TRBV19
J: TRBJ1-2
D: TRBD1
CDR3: CASSPKTGGGYGYTF
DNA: TGTGCCAGTAGCCCTAAGACAGGGGGCGGCTATGGCTACACCTTC

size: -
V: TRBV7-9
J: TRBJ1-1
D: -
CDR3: CASSLQAPNTEAFF
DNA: TGTGCCAGCAGCTTACAGGCCCCGAACACTGAAGCTTTCTTT

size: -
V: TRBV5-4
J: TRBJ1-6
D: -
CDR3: CASSSSHLTGSPLHF
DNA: TGTGCCAGCAGCTCGAGCCACTTGACTGGTTCACCCCTCCACTTT

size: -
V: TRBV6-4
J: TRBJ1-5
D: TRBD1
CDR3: CASGPRQGEPQHF
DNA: TGTGCCAGCGGCCCAAGACAGGGTGAGCCCCAGCATTTT

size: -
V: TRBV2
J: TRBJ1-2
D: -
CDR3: CASSPGPQGGYTF
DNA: TGTGCCAGCAGCCCGGGACCCCAGGGGGGCTACACCTTC

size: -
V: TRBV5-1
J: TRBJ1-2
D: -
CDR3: CASSLISGEGYTF
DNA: TGCGCCAGCAGCTTGATATCGGGGGAGGGCTACACCTTC

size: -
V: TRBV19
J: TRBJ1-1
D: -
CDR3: CASSPSGRVSTEAFF
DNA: TGTGCCAGTAGTCCTAGCGGGAGGGTCAGCACTGAAGCTTTCTTT

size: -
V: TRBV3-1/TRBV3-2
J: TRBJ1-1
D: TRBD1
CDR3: CASSQLDRQNTEAFF
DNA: TGTGCCAGCAGCCAATTGGACAGGCAGAACACTGAAGCTTTCTTT

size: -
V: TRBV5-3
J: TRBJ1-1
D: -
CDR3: CARSLRTVEAFF
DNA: TGTGCCAGAAGCTTGCGGACAGTAGAAGCTTTCTTT

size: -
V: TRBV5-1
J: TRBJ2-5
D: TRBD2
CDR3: CASSLADRDGRAQYF
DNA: TGCGCCAGCAGCTTGGCGGACCGGGACGGGAGGGCCCAGTACTTC

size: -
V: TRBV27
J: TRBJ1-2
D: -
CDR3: CASSPQGYGYTF
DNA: TGTGCCAGCAGCCCACAGGGATATGGCTACACCTTC

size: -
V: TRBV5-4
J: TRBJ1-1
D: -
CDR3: CASSLSGGRFTEAFF
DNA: TGTGCCAGCAGCTTGTCGGGGGGTAGATTCACTGAAGCTTTCTTT

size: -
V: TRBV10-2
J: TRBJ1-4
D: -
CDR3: CASQGRAAEKLFF
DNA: TGCGCCAGCCAGGGGAGGGCGGCGGAAAAACTGTTTTTT

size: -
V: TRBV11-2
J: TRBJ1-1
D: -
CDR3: CASSSGVSWTEAFF
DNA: TGTGCCAGCAGCTCAGGGGTATCGTGGACTGAAGCTTTCTTT

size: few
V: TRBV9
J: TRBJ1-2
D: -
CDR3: CASSVGGSYGYTF
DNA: TGTGCCAGCAGCGTAGGTGGGAGCTATGGCTACACCTTC

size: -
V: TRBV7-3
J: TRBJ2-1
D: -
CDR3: CASSLIGRSPGNEQFF
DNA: TGTGCCAGCAGCTTAATCGGCAGGTCGCCTGGCAATGAGCAGTTCTTC

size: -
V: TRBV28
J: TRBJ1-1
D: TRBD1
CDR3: CASRGQGEATEAFF
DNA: TGTGCCAGCAGGGGACAGGGGGAGGCCACTGAAGCTTTCTTT

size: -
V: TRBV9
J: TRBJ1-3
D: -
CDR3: CATSTGSNGNTIYF
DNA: TGTGCCACCTCGACTGGAAGTAACGGAAACACCATATATTTT

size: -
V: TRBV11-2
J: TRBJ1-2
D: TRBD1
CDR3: CASSLGTVNNYGYTF
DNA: TGTGCCAGCAGCCTCGGGACAGTAAATAACTATGGCTACACCTTC

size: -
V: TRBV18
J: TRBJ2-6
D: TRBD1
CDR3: CASSMTGTGANVLTF
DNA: TGTGCCAGCTCAATGACAGGGACTGGGGCCAACGTCCTGACTTTC

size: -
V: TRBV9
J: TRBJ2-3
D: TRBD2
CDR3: CASSKTSGRADTQYF
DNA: TGTGCCAGCAGCAAGACTAGCGGGAGGGCAGATACGCAGTATTTT

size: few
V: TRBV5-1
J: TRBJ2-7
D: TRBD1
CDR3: CASSLRTGNDEQYF
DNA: TGCGCCAGCAGCTTGAGGACAGGGAACGACGAGCAGTACTTC

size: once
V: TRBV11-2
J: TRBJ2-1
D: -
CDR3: CASSLGSRNEQFF
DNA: TGTGCCAGCAGCTTAGGATCGAGGAATGAGCAGTTCTTC

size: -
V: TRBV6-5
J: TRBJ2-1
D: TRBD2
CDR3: CASRIAGPAVHEQFF
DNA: TGTGCCAGCAGAATAGCGGGACCGGCCGTCCATGAGCAGTTCTTC

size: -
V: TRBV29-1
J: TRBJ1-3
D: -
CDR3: CSVEGRASFGNTIYF
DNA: TGCAGCGTTGAGGGGAGGGCATCATTTGGAAACACCATATATTTT

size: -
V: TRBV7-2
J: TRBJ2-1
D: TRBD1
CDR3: CASSLTGDPHNEQFF
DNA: TGTGCCAGCAGCCTAACAGGGGATCCCCACAATGAGCAGTTCTTC

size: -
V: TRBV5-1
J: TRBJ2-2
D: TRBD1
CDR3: CASQLRGQGNTGELFF
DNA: TGCGCCAGCCAACTACGAGGACAGGGGAACACCGGGGAGCTGTTTTTT

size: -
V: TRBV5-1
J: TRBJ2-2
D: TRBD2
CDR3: CASSSLSSGGNTGELFF
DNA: TGCGCCAGCAGCTCACTTTCTAGCGGGGGCAACACCGGGGAGCTGTTTTTT

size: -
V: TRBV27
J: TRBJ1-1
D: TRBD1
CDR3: CASSQGRRGQNTEAFF
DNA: TGTGCCAGCAGTCAAGGGAGGAGGGGGCAGAACACTGAAGCTTTCTTT

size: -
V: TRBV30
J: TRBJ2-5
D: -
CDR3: CACPREGRQETQYF
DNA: TGTGCCTGCCCGAGGGAAGGGAGGCAAGAGACCCAGTACTTC

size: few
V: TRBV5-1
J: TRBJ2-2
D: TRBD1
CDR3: CASSFDRGPNTGELFF
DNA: TGCGCCAGCAGCTTTGACAGGGGACCGAACACCGGGGAGCTGTTTTTT

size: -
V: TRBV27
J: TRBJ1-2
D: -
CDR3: CASSRGWDYGYTF
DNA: TGTGCCAGCAGCAGAGGGTGGGACTATGGCTACACCTTC

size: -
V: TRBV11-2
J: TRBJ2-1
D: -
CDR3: CASSLALPSSYNEQFF
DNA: TGTGCCAGCAGCTTGGCACTCCCTAGCTCCTACAATGAGCAGTTCTTC

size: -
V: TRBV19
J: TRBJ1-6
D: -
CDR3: CASGQSNSPLHF
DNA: TGTGCCAGTGGACAAAGTAATTCACCCCTCCACTTT

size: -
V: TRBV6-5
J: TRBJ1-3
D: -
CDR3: CASKKTDSGNTIYF
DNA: TGTGCCAGCAAAAAGACTGATTCTGGAAACACCATATATTTT

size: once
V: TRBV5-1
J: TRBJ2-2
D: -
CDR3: CASSLARQTGELFF
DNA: TGCGCCAGCAGCCTGGCCAGACAGACCGGGGAGCTGTTTTTT